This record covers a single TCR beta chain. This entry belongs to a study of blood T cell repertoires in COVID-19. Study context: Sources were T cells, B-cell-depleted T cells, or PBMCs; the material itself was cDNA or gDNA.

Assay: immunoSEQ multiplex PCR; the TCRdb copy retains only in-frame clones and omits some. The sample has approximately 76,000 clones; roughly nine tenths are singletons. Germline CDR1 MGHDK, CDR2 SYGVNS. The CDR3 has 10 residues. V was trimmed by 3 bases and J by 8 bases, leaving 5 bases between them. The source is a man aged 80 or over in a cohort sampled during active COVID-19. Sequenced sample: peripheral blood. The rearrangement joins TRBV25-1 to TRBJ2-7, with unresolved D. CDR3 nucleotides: TGTGCCAGCAGTGACAGGAAGCAGTACTTC. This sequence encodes CASSDRKQYF.